The sequence of this T cell receptor (beta chain) was determined in a study of somatic mutations in cytotoxic T cells in rheumatoid arthritis. The overall study: Sorted by flow to nearly 100% purity were some V beta antibody-stained T-cell populations, including V beta1+ cells sequenced for TCRB.

Produced via immunoSEQ multiplex PCR; TCRdb's table is partial and in-frame only. The data contain some 35,000 clones, around 80% of them singletons. General observations from the study: Of the expanded CD8+ clones, the antigen targets were not known. Nobody adjusted the slight TRBV07 underrepresentation in rheumatoid arthritis patients for multiple comparisons. Age-dependent increases in CD8+ clonality occurred in rheumatoid arthritis patients but not in healthy controls.

In regard to this clone: Its antigen is currently unknown.

Germline V gene data show CDR1 as SGDLS and CDR2 as YYNGEE. The CDR3 spans 15 residues. The ends lost 3 bases at V and 13 bases at J; junction bases unmatched: 9. The receptor was isolated from a man in his forties or fifties in good health. The V call is TRBV9, the J call TRBJ2-1; 14 bases match TRBD2. Sequencing was performed on CD8+ T cells sorted from blood. This CDR3 reads CASSAGTSGSKEQFF. CDR3 bases: TGTGCCAGCAGCGCAGGGACTAGCGGGAGTAAGGAACAGTTCTTC.